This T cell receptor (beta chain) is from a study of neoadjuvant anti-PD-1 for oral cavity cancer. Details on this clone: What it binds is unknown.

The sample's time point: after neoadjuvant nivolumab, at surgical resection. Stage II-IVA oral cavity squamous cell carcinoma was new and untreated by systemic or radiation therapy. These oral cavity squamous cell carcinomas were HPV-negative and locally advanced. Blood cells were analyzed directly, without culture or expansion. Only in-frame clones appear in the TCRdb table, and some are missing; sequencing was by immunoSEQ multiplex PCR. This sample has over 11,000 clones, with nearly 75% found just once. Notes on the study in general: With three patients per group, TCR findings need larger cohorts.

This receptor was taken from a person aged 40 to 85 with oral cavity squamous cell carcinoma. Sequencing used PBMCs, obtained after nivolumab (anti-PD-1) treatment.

CDR3 loop: CASTDSGLTSTDTQYF. DNA for the CDR3: TGTGCCAGCACGGATAGCGGACTCACTAGCACAGATACGCAGTATTTT. The chain employs TRBV2 and TRBJ2-3; possible D gene TRBD2, 6 bases. This CDR3 comprises 16 residues. The V and J ends lost 7 bases and 0 bases respectively, with 17 bases between them. The germline CDR1 and CDR2 sequences are SNHLY and FYNNEI.